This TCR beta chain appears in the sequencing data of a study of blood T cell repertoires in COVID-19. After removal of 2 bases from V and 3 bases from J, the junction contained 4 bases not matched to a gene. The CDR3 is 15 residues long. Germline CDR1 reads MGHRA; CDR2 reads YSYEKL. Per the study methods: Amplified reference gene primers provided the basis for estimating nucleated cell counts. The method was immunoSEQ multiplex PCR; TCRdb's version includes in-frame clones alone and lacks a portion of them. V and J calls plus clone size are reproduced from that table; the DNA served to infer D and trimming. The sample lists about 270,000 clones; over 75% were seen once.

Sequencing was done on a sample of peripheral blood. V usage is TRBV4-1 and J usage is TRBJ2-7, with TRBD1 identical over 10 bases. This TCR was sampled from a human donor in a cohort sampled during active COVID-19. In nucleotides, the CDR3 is TGCGCCAGCAGCCAATCCGGGACAGGGGACTACGAGCAGTACTTC. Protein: CASSQSGTGDYEQYF.